This T cell receptor (beta chain) emerged from a study of blood T cell repertoires in COVID-19. About the study: Italy, Spain and the United States were the sources of the convalescent and acute COVID-19 samples. Nucleic acid was either cDNA or gDNA, and it came from T cells, B-cell-depleted T cells, or PBMCs.

The Seattle site enrolled patients during active infection and followed them longitudinally. V was clipped by 3 bases and J by 3 bases; unmatched bases: 2. Germline CDR1 SGHDT, CDR2 YYEEEE. This CDR3 spans 14 amino acids. As processed by the authors: Estimates of nucleated cell counts were drawn from the amplification of reference gene primers. The protocol was immunoSEQ multiplex PCR, while the TCRdb copy is restricted to in-frame clones and leaves out a portion. Clonal size and the V and J genes are those of that table, whereas D and trimming came from the DNA. The sample contains about 240,000 clones, 85% of which appear only once.

This TCR came from a man in his fifties with COVID-19, enrolled during active disease. The specimen was peripheral blood. The chain carries TRBV5-6 and TRBJ1-2, with 10 positions matching TRBD1. The CDR3 nucleotides read TGTGCCAGCAGCTGGACAGGGGGGGACTATGGCTACACCTTC. Translating gives CASSWTGGDYGYTF.